A single sample gave rise to the 2 T cell receptor beta chains below, sequenced in a study of esophageal squamous cell carcinoma under preoperative chemotherapy. The sample's time point: after preoperative PTX-NDP chemotherapy. MiXCR was run by TCRdb on the PCR reads, yielding one entry per CDR3 protein. The repertoire holds under 20,000 distinct CDR3 sequences, with approximately 44% as singletons. The specimen was taken from a patient given preoperative chemotherapy. Receptor source: a human donor with esophageal squamous cell carcinoma. The donor label of this sample is uncertain.

A remark on this clonotype: This sequence may be a read error, since a much larger clone differs from it by one base. As the CDR3 is not closed by the conserved phenylalanine or tryptophan, this likely results from a read error. The chain links TRBV7-6 to TRBJ2-1; no definite D call. Germline CDR1 reads SGHVS; CDR2 reads FNYEAQ. The length of the CDR3 is 12 residues. The CDR3, as DNA: TGTGCCAGCGCTATCTCCAACAATGAGCAGTTCTCC. This sequence encodes CASAISNNEQFS.

This clonotype occurred a few times. The CDR3 nucleotides are TGTGCCACCAGCAGAGGGGGCGGGAACACTGAAGCTTTCTTT. It specifies CATSRGGGNTEAFF. The rearrangement joins TRBV15 to TRBJ1-1; tentatively, D is TRBD1 (5 bases). The CDR3 has 14 residues. V was cut by 1 base and J by 1 base, with 7 bases left in between. CDR1 and CDR2 (germline): LNHNV, YYDKDF (reference sequence).